This TCR beta chain was captured by sequencing in a study of radiotherapy plus CTLA-4 blockade in lung cancer. As for the study in general: Of all patients, about 17% responded objectively and 25% to 40% showed disease control. General study findings and limits: Response, reportedly, was best predicted by interferon-beta along with early blood T cell clone dynamics. Peripheral blood showed expansion of tumor-derived TCR clones after radiotherapy and ipilimumab.

About this clone: Its matching antigen is unknown.

This CDR3 comprises 14 residues. CDR1 and CDR2 from the germline V gene are MNHNY and SVGAGI (reference sequence). Sequencing was performed with immunoSEQ multiplex PCR; in TCRdb, only in-frame clones are kept and a portion is missing. The sample shows over 85,000 clones, roughly 88% of them seen only once. Each patient with chemo-refractory metastatic non-small-cell lung cancer was treated with focal radiation plus CTLA-4 blockade using ipilimumab. The sequences come from peripheral blood, collected from a patient treated with radiotherapy plus ipilimumab. The chain is built from TRBV6-6 and TRBJ2-5, with D perhaps TRBD2 (5 bases). Judging by the DNA end, TRBJ2-7 fits better; the J call may be wrong. The receptor was derived from a human donor with non-small cell lung cancer that progressed on radiotherapy plus ipilimumab. Here the CDR3 reads CASSTLRTGYEQYF. DNA of the CDR3: TGTGCCAGCAGCACCCTCCGGACTGGCTACGAGCAGTACTTC.